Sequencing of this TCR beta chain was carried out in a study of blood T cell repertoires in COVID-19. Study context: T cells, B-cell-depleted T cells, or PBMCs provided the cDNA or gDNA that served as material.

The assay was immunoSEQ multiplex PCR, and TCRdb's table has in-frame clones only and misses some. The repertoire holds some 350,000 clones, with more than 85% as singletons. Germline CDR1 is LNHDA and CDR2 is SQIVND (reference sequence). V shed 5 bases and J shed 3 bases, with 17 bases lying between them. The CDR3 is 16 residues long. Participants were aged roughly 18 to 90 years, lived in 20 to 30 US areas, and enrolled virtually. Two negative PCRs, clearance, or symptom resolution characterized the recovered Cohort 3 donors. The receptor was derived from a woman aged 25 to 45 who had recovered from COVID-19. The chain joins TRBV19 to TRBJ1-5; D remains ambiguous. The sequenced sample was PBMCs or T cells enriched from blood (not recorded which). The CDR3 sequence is CASSPLRWENNQPQHF. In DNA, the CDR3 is TGTGCCAGTAGTCCACTCCGTTGGGAGAACAATCAGCCCCAGCATTTT. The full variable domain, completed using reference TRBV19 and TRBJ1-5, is DGGITQSPKYLFRKEGQNVTLSCEQNLNHDAMYWYRQDPGQGLRLIYYSQIVNDFQKGDIAEGYSVSREKKESFPLTVTSAQKNPTAFYLCASSPLRWENNQPQHFGDGTRLSIL.